The next 5 T cell receptor beta chains were all read from a single sample in a study of radiation and T cells in renal cell carcinoma. Using immunoSEQ multiplex PCR, the repertoire was profiled, and TCRdb retains in-frame clones only, with some absent. The top ten hold nearly 6% of the sample, which has about 78,000 clones, 80% to 90% seen once. Time point here: blood 4 weeks post-SBRT, at nephrectomy. Treatment noted: 15 Gy SBRT to primary tumor, nephrectomy 4 weeks later. This specimen was blood, taken from a patient whose treatment included radiotherapy and nephrectomy. Receptors originate from a woman in her 70s with renal cell carcinoma.

This chain links TRBV5-4 with TRBJ2-3, with D unresolved. V was pared by 4 bases and J by 2 bases, with 8 bases between. Germline values: CDR1 SGHNT, CDR2 YYREEE (reference sequence). The CDR3 is made up of 13 amino acids. The CDR3 here is CASSARHTDTQYF. Written as DNA, the CDR3 is TGTGCCAGCAGCGCGCGGCACACAGATACGCAGTATTTT.

The rearrangement uses TRBV5-1 and TRBJ2-5; 8 positions agree with TRBD1. The length of the CDR3 is 14 residues. J was trimmed by 5 bases and V by 5 bases; bases with no gene match: 8. Germline V gives CDR1 SGHRS, CDR2 YFSETQ. The CDR3 loop is CASRGQGARETQYF. The CDR3 DNA sequence: TGCGCCAGCAGGGGGCAGGGGGCGCGGGAGACCCAGTACTTC.

In its sample, this clone was seen a few times. The chain has TRBV19 and TRBJ1-1; D call uncertain. The CDR3 runs 14 residues. V was cut by 7 bases and J by 1 base, with 13 bases left in between. Germline-derived CDR1 and CDR2 are LNHDA and SQIVND (reference sequence). DNA of the CDR3: TGTGCCAGTACTAAAACAGCCGAGAACACTGAAGCTTTCTTT. Amino acids: CASTKTAENTEAFF. The variable domain in full, completed from reference TRBV19 and TRBJ1-1, reads DGGITQSPKYLFRKEGQNVTLSCEQNLNHDAMYWYRQDPGQGLRLIYYSQIVNDFQKGDIAEGYSVSREKKESFPLTVTSAQKNPTAFYLCASTKTAENTEAFFGQGTRLTVV.

This clone was observed a single time. Other DNA sequences in the sample encode the same CDR3. The chain joins TRBV7-3 to TRBJ1-1; 7 bases are a match to TRBD1. The V and J ends lost 2 bases and 1 base, in that order; junction bases with no gene match: 1. The CDR3 totals 14 residues. In germline, CDR1 is SGHTA, CDR2 FQGTGA. The CDR3 sequence is CASSLAGGNTEAFF. The CDR3 region has the DNA TGTGCCAGCAGCTTAGCAGGGGGGAACACTGAAGCTTTCTTT.

This clone was counted only a few times. The V and J genes are TRBV11-3 and TRBJ1-2, with D possibly TRBD1 on 6 matching bases. V lost 4 bases to trimming and J lost 6 bases, with 15 bases between them. Germline CDR1 is SGHNT and CDR2 is YENEEA. CDR3 length equals 14 residues. CDR3 bases: TGTGCCAGCAGCTCCCTCGGGGGCAGGGATGGCTACACCTTC. Protein product: CASSSLGGRDGYTF.